Listed here are 21 T cell receptor beta chains from one sample, sequenced in a study of OX40 agonist ivuxolimab in advanced cancers. Data came from immunoSEQ multiplex PCR; TCRdb stores just in-frame clones and leaves some out. The sample lists 77,000 or so clones; roughly 85% were seen once. The starting material was CD4+ or CD8+ T cells sorted from blood, obtained in a trial of the OX40 agonist ivuxolimab. The source is an adult with an advanced solid tumor such as melanoma, head and neck, liver or kidney cancer.

V and J are TRBV5-1 and TRBJ2-7, with a tentative D call TRBD1 (6 bases). Germline CDR1 and CDR2: SGHRS and YFSETQ. The CDR3 covers 15 residues. Trimming took 0 bases from V and 2 from J, leaving 12 bases between them. The CDR3 DNA follows: TGCGCCAGCAGCTTGGAGGGGGTCACAGCCTACGAGCAGTACTTC. Residues: CASSLEGVTAYEQYF.

This clone was found a few times. This rearrangement joins TRBV6-6 to TRBJ1-1, with 7 bases matching TRBD1. Germline V gives CDR1 MNHNY, CDR2 SVGAGI (reference sequence). The CDR3 sequence is 15 residues long. Trimming cost V 7 bases and J 4 bases; bases outside gene matches: 12. This CDR3 reads CASNYETGRGTEAFF. The CDR3 DNA reads TGTGCCAGCAACTATGAGACAGGGAGGGGCACTGAAGCTTTCTTT.

V usage is TRBV6-5 and J usage is TRBJ2-7, with D possibly matching TRBD2 (7 bases). Germline V CDR1 and CDR2: MNHEY, SVGAGI. The V and J ends lost 6 bases and 0 bases respectively, with 12 bases between them. The CDR3 contains 14 residues. In DNA form, the CDR3 reads TGTGCCAGCAGGCAGAGGGGGGGCTCCTACGAGCAGTACTTC. This sequence encodes CASRQRGGSYEQYF.

The chain carries TRBV4-2 and TRBJ1-2; D might be TRBD1 (5 bases). Trimming pared 5 bases from V and 6 bases from J, leaving 13 bases between. CDR1 LGHNA and CDR2 YNFKEQ come from the germline V gene. This CDR3 has 13 residues. CDR3 residues: CASSLQGRDGYTF. DNA for the CDR3: TGTGCCAGCAGCTTGCAGGGCCGCGATGGCTACACCTTC.

The chain combines TRBV6-1 with TRBJ2-7, with D tentatively TRBD2 (5 bases). The CDR3 length is 13 residues. Germline V CDR1 and CDR2: MNHNS, SASEGT. The V end lost 8 bases, the J end lost 7 bases, and 18 bases lay between the germline ends. The CDR3 protein is CASLTLFREEQYF. CDR3 in DNA: TGTGCCAGCCTGACTCTGTTTCGGGAAGAGCAGTACTTC.

The V gene is TRBV18, the J gene TRBJ2-1; 14 nucleotides align to TRBD2. V gave up 4 bases and J gave up 10 bases; unmatched junction bases: 15. Germline V gene data show CDR1 as KGHSH and CDR2 as LQKENI. The CDR3 is 18 residues long. CDR3 amino acids: CASSRDLVGTSGSKEQFF. For the CDR3, the DNA is TGTGCCAGCTCACGGGATCTAGTCGGGACTAGCGGGAGTAAAGAGCAGTTCTTC.

The J gene is TRBJ2-7, the V gene TRBV7-9, with 12 bases fitting TRBD1. The CDR3 has 18 amino acids. Germline CDR1 SEHNR, CDR2 FQNEAQ (reference sequence). The V gene end was trimmed by 1 base and the J gene end by 2 bases; junction bases not matched to a gene: 9. CDR3 in DNA: TGTGCCAGCAGCTTAGTGGGGACAGGGGGCCTCGGCCCCTACGAGCAGTACTTC. Translating it yields CASSLVGTGGLGPYEQYF.

The chain is built from TRBV19 and TRBJ1-1; D is undetermined. The ends were cut back, 1 base at V and 2 bases at J, with 11 bases in the middle. Germline V gives CDR1 LNHDA, CDR2 SQIVND (reference sequence). This CDR3 is built from 15 residues. The CDR3 region is CASSIGGLGNTEAFF. The CDR3 nucleotides read TGTGCCAGTAGTATAGGAGGGTTAGGAAACACTGAAGCTTTCTTT.

Concerning this clone itself: Its ends do not fully match the called genes, so a read error is possible. Other nucleotide sequences in the sample specify the same CDR3. This chain connects TRBV6-5 to TRBJ1-1; D is unclear. The CDR3 length is 14 residues. Germline V CDR1 and CDR2: MNHEY, SVGAGI. CDR3 in DNA: TGTGCCAGCAGGCTTTCCCCGGGAAACACCGAAGCTTTCTTT. This codes for CASRLSPGNTEAFF.

The chain joins TRBV20-1 to TRBJ1-1, with D unclear. The germline V gene encodes CDR1 DFQATT and CDR2 SNEGSKA (reference sequence). The CDR3 consists of 11 residues. V lost 3 bases and J 1 base, leaving 3 bases between the germline ends. The CDR3 sequence is CSASRNTEAFF. The DNA for the CDR3 is TGCAGTGCTAGTAGGAACACTGAAGCTTTCTTT.

CDR3 amino acids: CASSQGGNNQPQHF. The CDR3 DNA sequence: TGTGCCAGCAGCCAAGGTGGTAACAATCAGCCCCAGCATTTT. The rearrangement joins TRBV16 to TRBJ1-5; no reliable D call. The V end lost 2 bases, the J end lost 3 bases, and 8 bases lay between the germline ends. This CDR3 is 14 amino acids long. Germline loops: CDR1 KGHSY, CDR2 FQNENV.

With respect to this clone: Its ends do not fully match the called genes, so a read error is possible. This rearrangement joins TRBV5-1 to TRBJ2-3; D possibly corresponds to TRBD1 (6 bases). Germline V gene sequence: CDR1 SGHRS, CDR2 YFSETQ. CDR3 length equals 14 residues. In DNA, the CDR3 is TGTGCCAGCAGCTTACTGGGGGCGACCGATACGCAGTATTTT. This translates into CASSLLGATDTQYF.

This clone was seen once. V gene TRBV6-5 combines with J gene TRBJ2-2; D is perhaps TRBD2 (6 bases). The germline V gene has CDR1 MNHEY and CDR2 SVGAGI. The ends were cut back, 4 bases at V and 1 base at J, with 13 bases in the middle. The CDR3 is made up of 16 amino acids. The CDR3: CASSSFRGLNTGELFF. The CDR3 nucleotides read TGTGCCAGCAGTTCCTTCCGGGGACTGAACACCGGGGAGCTGTTTTTT.

This clone was counted a few times. The chain uses TRBV14 and TRBJ1-1; D gene uncertain. The germline gives CDR1 SGHDN, CDR2 FVKESK. V lost 5 bases and J lost 0, with 4 bases in between. This CDR3 spans 12 amino acids. This CDR3 reads CASSFMNTEAFF. Here the CDR3 DNA reads TGTGCCAGCAGCTTCATGAACACTGAAGCTTTCTTT.

This chain connects TRBV11-3 to TRBJ2-5; a possible D gene is TRBD1 (5 bases). The J call may not be correct, given that the DNA end is closer to TRBJ2-7. This CDR3 region has 14 residues. Germline values: CDR1 SGHNT, CDR2 YENEEA. CDR3 amino acids: CASSLDPRAHEQYF. CDR3 bases: TGTGCCAGCAGCTTAGATCCCAGGGCCCACGAGCAGTACTTC.

This chain links TRBV5-1 with TRBJ2-5, with 14 positions matching TRBD2. The CDR3 is 14 residues long. The V gene's germline CDR1 is SGHRS and CDR2 YFSETQ. V lost 7 bases to trimming and J lost 4 bases; unmatched junction nucleotides: 3. CDR3 DNA: TGCGCCAGCGGGACTAGCGGGAGTCGAGAGACCCAGTACTTC. Amino acid sequence: CASGTSGSRETQYF.

The V and J genes are TRBV18 and TRBJ2-1; D perhaps matches TRBD2 (6 bases). V was trimmed by 0 bases and J by 9 bases, leaving 12 bases between them. CDR1 and CDR2 (germline): KGHSH, LQKENI. The CDR3 consists of 14 residues. The CDR3 sequence: CASSPPIAEGEQFF. The CDR3 DNA reads as TGTGCCAGCTCACCACCTATAGCGGAGGGTGAGCAGTTCTTC.

The CDR3 DNA sequence: TGCGCCAGCAGAGAAGGGGACAGGGTGGAGTTCTTC. This sequence encodes CASREGDRVEFF. The chain couples TRBV5-1 to TRBJ2-1; 9 positions match TRBD1. J gave up 14 bases and V 5 bases, and 8 bases lay outside the gene matches. The length of the CDR3 is 12 residues. The germline CDR1 and CDR2 sequences are SGHRS and YFSETQ.

This clone was counted once. V gene TRBV6-1 combines with J gene TRBJ2-1; D is uncertain. Germline loops: CDR1 MNHNS, CDR2 SASEGT. The length of the CDR3 is 13 residues. V was clipped by 1 base and J by 4 bases, with 5 bases between them. The DNA of the CDR3 is TGTGCCAGCAGTGAAGACGGTTACAATGAGCAGTTCTTC. Protein sequence: CASSEDGYNEQFF.

This chain links TRBV29-1 with TRBJ1-1; D remains ambiguous. The germline V gene encodes CDR1 SQVTM and CDR2 ANQGSEA. CDR3 length: 14 amino acids. The V gene lost 3 bases and the J gene lost 1 base, with 12 bases spanning the gap. CDR3 sequence: CSVDDRWGNTEAFF. In DNA, the CDR3 is TGCAGCGTTGATGACCGGTGGGGGAACACTGAAGCTTTCTTT.

The chain employs TRBV28 and TRBJ1-2; the match to TRBD1 covers 10 bases. In germline, CDR1 is MDHEN, CDR2 SYDVKM. V shed 5 bases, J shed 8 bases, and the junction held 14 bases outside the gene matches. CDR3 length: 16 amino acids. The CDR3 loop reads CASSPPGQGHLGGYTF. In nucleotides, the CDR3 is TGTGCCAGCAGTCCCCCGGGACAGGGGCATTTGGGAGGCTACACCTTC.